This section outlines one T cell receptor beta chain sequence together with its context. Some clones are missing from TCRdb's copy, which holds only in-frame ones; the method was immunoSEQ multiplex PCR. The repertoire holds fewer than 90,000 clones, roughly 92% seen once, with 5.5% to 7% in the top ten. These data belong to a study of OX40 agonist ivuxolimab in advanced cancers. The V end lost 6 bases, the J end lost 1 base, and 4 bases lay between the germline ends. This CDR3 contains 11 residues. The V gene's germline CDR1 is MNHEY and CDR2 SMNVEV (reference sequence). The V and J genes are TRBV27 and TRBJ2-7; no clear D. The TCR sequence derives from an adult with an advanced solid tumor such as melanoma, head and neck, liver or kidney cancer. The starting material was CD4+ or CD8+ T cells sorted from blood, obtained in a trial of the OX40 agonist ivuxolimab. The CDR3 nucleotides are TGTGCCAGCAGAGGGTCCTACGAGCAGTACTTC. The encoded protein is CASRGSYEQYF.